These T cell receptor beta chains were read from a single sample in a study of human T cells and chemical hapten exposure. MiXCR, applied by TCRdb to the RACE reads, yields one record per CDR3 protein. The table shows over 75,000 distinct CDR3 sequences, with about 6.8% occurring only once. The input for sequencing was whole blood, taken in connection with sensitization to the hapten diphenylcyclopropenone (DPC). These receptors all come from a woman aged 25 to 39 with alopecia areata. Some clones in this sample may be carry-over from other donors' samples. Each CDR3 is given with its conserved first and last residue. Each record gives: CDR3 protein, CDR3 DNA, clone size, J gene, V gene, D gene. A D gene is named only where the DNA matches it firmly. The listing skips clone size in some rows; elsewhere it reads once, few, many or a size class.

CDR3: CASSLAGAGTDTQYF
DNA: TGTGCCAGCAGTTTAGCGGGGGCTGGTACAGATACGCAGTATTTT
size: few
J: TRBJ2-3
V: TRBV28
D: .

CDR3: CASSLRVAGQFNTEAFF
DNA: TGTGCCAGCAGTTTAAGGGTGGCGGGACAGTTCAACACTGAAGCTTTCTTT
size: .
J: TRBJ1-1
V: TRBV12-3/TRBV12-4
D: TRBD1

CDR3: CASSLWAGGWGTEAFF
DNA: TGTGCCAGCAGTTTATGGGCAGGGGGCTGGGGCACTGAAGCTTTCTTT
size: many
J: TRBJ1-1
V: TRBV12-3/TRBV12-4
D: TRBD1

CDR3: CASSLAGGALQETQYF
DNA: TGCGCCAGCAGCTTGGCTGGCGGGGCTCTCCAAGAGACCCAGTACTTC
size: .
J: TRBJ2-5
V: TRBV5-1
D: .

CDR3: CSVGQEVINSPLHF
DNA: TGCAGCGTTGGACAGGAAGTTATCAATTCACCCCTCCACTTT
size: .
J: TRBJ1-6
V: TRBV29-1
D: .

CDR3: CASSFDGVNTEAFF
DNA: TGCGCCAGCAGCTTTGATGGTGTGAACACTGAAGCTTTCTTT
size: .
J: TRBJ1-1
V: TRBV5-1
D: .

CDR3: CASQHGDRNTEAFF
DNA: TGTGCCAGCCAGCACGGGGACAGAAACACTGAAGCTTTCTTT
size: .
J: TRBJ1-1
V: TRBV11-2
D: TRBD1

CDR3: CASSRSDSTDTQYF
DNA: TGTGCCAGCAGCCGATCGGACTCCACAGATACGCAGTATTTT
size: many
J: TRBJ2-3
V: TRBV3-1
D: .

CDR3: CASSRDRDDGYTF
DNA: TGTGCCAGCAGTCGGGACAGGGACGATGGCTACACCTTC
size: many
J: TRBJ1-2
V: TRBV6-5
D: TRBD1

CDR3: CASSQSSGEQPQHF
DNA: TGCGCCAGCAGCCAGAGCTCAGGGGAACAGCCCCAGCATTTT
size: .
J: TRBJ1-5
V: TRBV4-1
D: .

CDR3: CASSSDRVDLSNQPQHF
DNA: TGTGCCAGCAGCTCGGACAGGGTGGACCTTAGCAATCAGCCCCAGCATTTT
size: many
J: TRBJ1-5
V: TRBV6-6
D: TRBD1

CDR3: CSATGQLNTEAFF
DNA: TGCAGTGCAACGGGACAGTTGAACACTGAAGCTTTCTTT
size: few
J: TRBJ1-1
V: TRBV20-1
D: TRBD1

CDR3: CASSPPGHYNEQFF
DNA: TGTGCCAGCAGCCCTCCAGGGCACTACAATGAGCAGTTCTTC
size: few
J: TRBJ2-1
V: TRBV11-2
D: .

CDR3: CASSFFFVKASGGDYGYTF
DNA: TGTGCCAGCAGCTTTTTTTTTGTCAAGGCTTCCGGGGGGGACTATGGCTACACCTTC
size: many
J: TRBJ1-2
V: TRBV7-9
D: .

CDR3: CASSLTPAGVDTQYF
DNA: TGTGCCAGCAGCTTAACCCCTGCGGGAGTAGATACGCAGTATTTT
size: many
J: TRBJ2-3
V: TRBV7-2
D: TRBD2

CDR3: CASSLGAIQETQYF
DNA: TGTGCCAGCAGCTTAGGAGCAATCCAAGAGACCCAGTACTTC
size: many
J: TRBJ2-5
V: TRBV7-2
D: .

CDR3: CASSLGDRGGAGTITDTQYF
DNA: TGTGCCAGCAGTTTAGGGGACAGGGGGGGAGCGGGGACTATCACAGATACGCAGTATTTT
size: many
J: TRBJ2-3
V: TRBV2
D: TRBD1

CDR3: CASSLSPGTDTQYF
DNA: TGTGCCAGCAGCTTAAGCCCGGGAACAGATACGCAGTATTTT
size: many
J: TRBJ2-3
V: TRBV11-1
D: .

CDR3: CSAREGTDTQYF
DNA: TGCAGTGCTAGAGAGGGTACAGATACGCAGTATTTT
size: .
J: TRBJ2-3
V: TRBV20-1
D: .

CDR3: CASSFYIPQGQKGNEQFF
DNA: TGTGCCAGCAGTTTCTACATCCCTCAGGGCCAAAAAGGGAATGAGCAGTTCTTC
size: .
J: TRBJ2-1
V: TRBV12-3/TRBV12-4
D: .

CDR3: CSARHTGKNTEAFF
DNA: TGCAGTGCTAGACATACAGGGAAGAACACTGAAGCTTTCTTT
size: many
J: TRBJ1-1
V: TRBV20-1
D: .

CDR3: CASSERWGGTGELFF
DNA: TGTGCCAGCAGTGAAAGGTGGGGGGGCACCGGGGAGCTGTTTTTT
size: many
J: TRBJ2-2
V: TRBV6-1
D: TRBD2

CDR3: CAISRGLRTDTQYF
DNA: TGTGCCATCAGCCGGGGTCTACGGACAGATACGCAGTATTTT
size: many
J: TRBJ2-3
V: TRBV10-3
D: .

CDR3: CASSFLQGRTEAFF
DNA: TGTGCCAGCAGTTTCTTACAGGGCCGCACTGAAGCTTTCTTT
size: few
J: TRBJ1-1
V: TRBV12-3/TRBV12-4
D: .

CDR3: CASSHRDSRNSPLHF
DNA: TGTGCCAGCAGCCATCGGGACTCCAGAAATTCACCCCTCCACTTT
size: many
J: TRBJ1-6
V: TRBV7-9
D: .

CDR3: CATSDSRRDISSYNEQFF
DNA: TGTGCCACCAGTGATAGCCGAAGGGACATCAGCTCCTACAATGAGCAGTTCTTC
size: few
J: TRBJ2-1
V: TRBV24-1
D: .

CDR3: CASSTRQGAGDEQYF
DNA: TGTGCCAGCAGTACCCGACAGGGGGCGGGCGACGAGCAGTACTTC
size: .
J: TRBJ2-7
V: TRBV27
D: TRBD1

CDR3: CASSLLGDSILPLHF
DNA: TGTGCCAGCAGCTTGTTGGGGGACAGCATTTTGCCCCTCCACTTT
size: few
J: TRBJ1-6
V: TRBV5-4
D: TRBD1

CDR3: CAKGQVPSLSWYEQYF
DNA: TGTGCCAAGGGTCAGGTTCCCTCCTTATCTTGGTACGAGCAGTACTTC
size: many
J: TRBJ2-7
V: TRBV28
D: .

CDR3: CASGRGSFNEKLFF
DNA: TGTGCCAGCGGCCGAGGGAGTTTTAATGAAAAACTGTTTTTT
size: .
J: TRBJ1-4
V: TRBV12-3/TRBV12-4
D: .

CDR3: CSARGSGREETQYF
DNA: TGCAGTGCTAGAGGGTCAGGGAGGGAGGAGACCCAGTACTTC
size: .
J: TRBJ2-5
V: TRBV20-1
D: TRBD2

CDR3: CSFSHQSTDTQYF
DNA: TGCAGCTTTAGCCACCAGAGCACAGATACGCAGTATTTT
size: many
J: TRBJ2-3
V: TRBV20-1
D: .

CDR3: CASGRSSTEAFF
DNA: TGTGCCAGCGGCCGGTCGAGCACTGAAGCTTTCTTT
size: many
J: TRBJ1-1
V: TRBV11-3
D: .

CDR3: CASSCGETGFYTF
DNA: TGTGCCAGCAGTTGCGGAGAAACAGGGTTCTACACCTTC
size: once
J: TRBJ1-2
V: TRBV12-3/TRBV12-4
D: .

CDR3: CASTSGGGELFF
DNA: TGTGCCAGCACCTCAGGAGGAGGGGAGCTGTTTTTT
size: .
J: TRBJ2-2
V: TRBV7-2
D: .

CDR3: CASSPTGGDYGYTF
DNA: TGTGCCAGCTCACCGACGGGAGGGGACTATGGCTACACCTTC
size: .
J: TRBJ1-2
V: TRBV18
D: .

CDR3: CASSYSRAVAYEQYF
DNA: TGTGCCAGCAGTTACTCAAGGGCAGTGGCCTACGAGCAGTACTTC
size: many
J: TRBJ2-7
V: TRBV6-6
D: .

CDR3: CASSPTAEETQYF
DNA: TGTGCCAGCAGCCCGACCGCGGAAGAGACCCAGTACTTC
size: many
J: TRBJ2-5
V: TRBV7-9
D: .